A selection of T cell receptor beta chains follows, all from one sample in a study of blood T cell repertoires in COVID-19. The repertoire was sequenced with immunoSEQ multiplex PCR; TCRdb's copy has only in-frame clones and lacks some. This sample has 250,000 to 350,000 clones, with 88% found just once. The sequencing input was PBMCs or T cells enriched from blood (not recorded which). Receptor source: a woman in her thirties who had recovered from COVID-19. Each CDR3 is given with its conserved first and last residue. A D gene is named only where the DNA matches it firmly. Not every row has a clone size; where given, it reads once, few, many or a size class.

TRBV7-2	TRBJ1-1	.	.	TGTGCCAGCAGCTCGTCGGGTAGGGGCACTGAAGCTTTCTTT	CASSSSGRGTEAFF
TRBV4-1	TRBJ1-2	.	.	TGCGCCAGCAGCCAAGGTCGGACATTCCACTATGGCTACACCTTC	CASSQGRTFHYGYTF
TRBV2	TRBJ2-7	.	TRBD1	TGTGCCAGCAGTGATATAGGGACAGACTACGAGCAGTACTTC	CASSDIGTDYEQYF
TRBV18	TRBJ1-5	once	.	TGTGCCAGCTCACCACAGGCTCTGGAGGGACAGCCCCAGCATTTT	CASSPQALEGQPQHF
TRBV7-9	TRBJ1-1	.	.	TGTGCCAGCAGCCCGGGACTTACGTCTGAAGCTTTCTTT	CASSPGLTSEAFF
TRBV28	TRBJ1-5	few	TRBD1	TGTGCCAGCAGTTACCGGGACAGGGGCAATCAGCCCCAGCATTTT	CASSYRDRGNQPQHF
TRBV6-6	TRBJ1-2	.	.	TGTGCCACCAGACGGACAGCCTTCCTAGGAGGCTACACCTTC	CATRRTAFLGGYTF
TRBV5-8	TRBJ1-2	.	.	TGTGCCAGCAGCCGAGAGGCGCGCTTCTATGGCTACACCTTC	CASSREARFYGYTF
TRBV15	TRBJ2-7	.	.	TGTGCCACCAGCAGAGGGAGAGGGAGCTCCTACGAGCAGTACTTC	CATSRGRGSSYEQYF
TRBV19	TRBJ1-1	.	TRBD1	TGTGCCAGTATCAACCCGGGACAGGGGGTTGAAGCTTTCTTT	CASINPGQGVEAFF
TRBV5-6	TRBJ1-3	.	.	TGTGCCAGCAGCTTGGTGCAGCGGTCCTCTGGAAACACCATATATTTT	CASSLVQRSSGNTIYF
TRBV9	TRBJ2-2	.	.	TGTGCCAGCAGCTCCTCGACAGGCATCCCCGGGGAGCTGTTTTTT	CASSSSTGIPGELFF
TRBV3-1/TRBV3-2	TRBJ1-2	.	.	TGTGCCAGCAGCCAAGACCCACTTTATGGCTACACCTTC	CASSQDPLYGYTF
TRBV25-1	TRBJ1-5	.	TRBD1	TGTGCCAGCAGTGGAAGGGACAGGTATCAGCCCCAGCATTTT	CASSGRDRYQPQHF
TRBV18	TRBJ2-7	.	TRBD1	TGTGCCAGCTCACTTAGGACAGGGGACGAGCAGTACTTC	CASSLRTGDEQYF
TRBV27	TRBJ1-5	.	TRBD1	TGTGCCAGCAGTCTACAGGGGATTAACAATCAGCCCCAGCATTTT	CASSLQGINNQPQHF
TRBV27	TRBJ1-3	.	.	TGTGCCAGCAGTTTAGCGGGGGCGAGGGGAAACACCATATATTTT	CASSLAGARGNTIYF
TRBV2	TRBJ2-1	few	.	TGTGCCAGCAGTGAAATAGGTAGCCTTTACAATGAGCAGTTCTTC	CASSEIGSLYNEQFF
TRBV7-9	TRBJ2-5	.	TRBD2	TGTGCCAGCAGCTACGGGACTAGCGGAGTCATTAGGGAGACCCAGTACTTC	CASSYGTSGVIRETQYF
TRBV5-1	TRBJ1-5	.	TRBD1	TGCGCCAGCAGCTTGGCAGGGGGCCGCAATCAGCCCCAGCATTTT	CASSLAGGRNQPQHF
TRBV5-1	TRBJ2-5	.	TRBD1	TGCGCCAGCAGCGGACCGGGACAGGGGGAGGAGACCCAGTACTTC	CASSGPGQGEETQYF
TRBV6-5	TRBJ2-7	.	TRBD1	TGTGCCGTTCGACAGGGCGGAATCTCCTACGAGCAGTACTTC	CAVRQGGISYEQYF
TRBV7-6	TRBJ1-2	few	TRBD1	TGTGCCAGCAGCTTAGAGGTTCGGACAGGGGGCTTCGGCTATGGCTACACCTTC	CASSLEVRTGGFGYGYTF
TRBV28	TRBJ1-5	.	TRBD1	TGTGCCAGCACCGCCTTACAGGGGAGCAATCAGCCCCAGCATTTT	CASTALQGSNQPQHF
TRBV27	TRBJ1-1	.	TRBD1	TGTGCCAGCAGTCGCTCCGCCAGGGGGGACACTGAAGCTTTCTTT	CASSRSARGDTEAFF
TRBV28	TRBJ1-1	.	TRBD1	TGTGCCAGCAGCCCCTTAGGGACAGGAGAACCGGAGGCTTTCTTT	CASSPLGTGEPEAFF
TRBV29-1	TRBJ2-7	once	.	TGCAGCGTCCGGGACTCCAGCTCCTACGAGCAGTACTTC	CSVRDSSSYEQYF
TRBV27	TRBJ2-5	.	.	TGTGCCAGCAGTTTTCTCCGAGGTGGAGAGACCCAGTACTTC	CASSFLRGGETQYF
TRBV3-1/TRBV3-2	TRBJ2-1	once	.	TGTGCCAGCAGCCAAACGACAGGATCCCCTCATGAGCAGTTCTTC	CASSQTTGSPHEQFF
TRBV19	TRBJ1-2	.	TRBD1	TGTGCCAGTAGCTACTACAGGGGTGGCTACACCTTC	CASSYYRGGYTF
TRBV5-1	TRBJ1-1	.	TRBD1	TGCGCCAGCAGCTACAGGGGCGGCACTGAAGCTTTCTTT	CASSYRGGTEAFF
TRBV7-2	TRBJ2-5	.	.	TGTGCCAGCAGCCCAAGCAGCGGCGAAGAGACCCAGTACTTC	CASSPSSGEETQYF
TRBV30	TRBJ2-3	.	.	TGTGCCTGGAGGTCAAGCGGGTTGGATACGCAGTATTTT	CAWRSSGLDTQYF
TRBV4-3	TRBJ2-7	.	.	TGCGCCAGCAGCCATCAGAGCGGATCTCACTTCTACGAGCAGTACTTC	CASSHQSGSHFYEQYF
TRBV2	TRBJ1-1	.	TRBD1	TGTGCCAGCATGAGGGACAGTACTGAAGCTTTCTTT	CASMRDSTEAFF
TRBV9	TRBJ2-5	.	TRBD2	TGTGCCAGCAGCCCAAGTAGCGGGGGGGCCGGAGAGACCCAGTACTTC	CASSPSSGGAGETQYF
TRBV10-3	TRBJ2-3	.	.	TGTGCCATCAGTACAGGGCGCGCAGATACGCAGTATTTT	CAISTGRADTQYF
TRBV1	TRBJ2-2	.	.	TGCACCAGCGCTAGGGGGGGCATCCCAGACACCGGGGAGCTGTTTTTT	CTSARGGIPDTGELFF
TRBV5-1	TRBJ2-5	.	TRBD1	TGCGCCAGCAGCTCAACCGGGACAGGGTTGGGGACCCAGTACTTC	CASSSTGTGLGTQYF
TRBV5-4	TRBJ2-5	.	TRBD2	TGTGCCAGCAGCGTGAAAGCGGGAGACGGCGAGACCCAGTACTTC	CASSVKAGDGETQYF
TRBV27	TRBJ1-4	.	TRBD1	TGTGCCAGCAGTTTACGACAGGGGTGGGAAAAACTGTTTTTT	CASSLRQGWEKLFF
TRBV15	TRBJ1-1	.	.	TGTGCCACCAGCAGAGATTTAGCGGGCAGGGGAACTGAAGCTTTCTTT	CATSRDLAGRGTEAFF
TRBV7-2	TRBJ1-3	.	.	TGTGCCAGCAGCGAGAGGGGGGGACTTTTTGGAAACACCATATATTTT	CASSERGGLFGNTIYF
TRBV9	TRBJ1-1	.	TRBD1	TGTGCCAGCAGCGTATCCGGGACAGGGGTCACTGAAGCTTTCTTT	CASSVSGTGVTEAFF
TRBV5-6	TRBJ1-5	.	.	TGTGCCAGCAGCTTGCGGGGGATCAATCAGCCCCAGCATTTT	CASSLRGINQPQHF
TRBV6-5	TRBJ2-5	.	.	TGTGCCAGCAGAGAGAACCAAGAGACCCAGTACTTC	CASRENQETQYF